These 5 T cell receptor beta chains share one sample of origin, sequenced in a study of T and B cells in COVID-19 patients. TRB was amplified from about 260-540 ng of blood genomic DNA. TRB rearrangements were amplified by multiplex PCR with BIOMED2 TRB-A/B primers. TCRdb reprocessed the multiplex PCR reads with MiXCR, giving one entry per CDR3 protein. The sample lists 20,000 to 25,000 distinct CDR3 sequences; around 28% were seen once. The sequencing input was blood. These receptors came from a human donor who had recovered from COVID-19.

The rearrangement links TRBV5-6 to TRBJ1-2, with 10 bases identical to TRBD1. V shed 4 bases, J shed 6 bases, and the junction held 12 bases outside the gene matches. The CDR3 is 16 residues long. CDR1 and CDR2 (germline): SGHDT, YYEEEE. The DNA of the CDR3 is TGTGCCAGCAGCGGCATAACCGGGACAGGGGTAAATGGCTACACCTTC. Its translation is CASSGITGTGVNGYTF.

The gene calls are TRBV6-4 and TRBJ2-7; 13 bases match TRBD2. Trimming removed 5 bases from V and 2 bases from J; junction bases left unmatched: 9. Per germline, CDR1 MRHNA and CDR2 SNTAGT. The CDR3 is 17 residues long. CDR3 coding DNA: TGTGCCAGCAGTTACTTCGGGACTAGCGGGGCACCCTACGAGCAGTACTTC. It specifies CASSYFGTSGAPYEQYF.

The chain combines TRBV10-3 with TRBJ1-2; D might be TRBD1 (5 bases). V lost 2 bases and J lost 4, with 11 bases in between. This CDR3 spans 14 amino acids. Germline lookup yields CDR1 ENHRY and CDR2 SYGVKD. The CDR3: CAISEPDSLYGYTF. For the CDR3, the DNA is TGTGCCATCAGTGAGCCCGACAGTCTCTATGGCTACACCTTC.

The table lists this clonotype with a few counts. J is TRBJ2-7 and V is TRBV18; 7 bases are shared with TRBD2. The germline V gene encodes CDR1 KGHSH and CDR2 LQKENI. CDR3 length: 19 residues. The V gene end was trimmed by 6 bases and the J gene end by 3 bases; junction bases not matched to a gene: 23. CDR3 sequence: CASSSNPGGSVGIDYEQYF. Written as DNA, the CDR3 is TGTGCCAGCTCTTCAAACCCGGGGGGAAGTGTTGGGATCGACTACGAGCAGTACTTC.

The sample holds a few counts of this clonotype. The chain is built from TRBV13 and TRBJ2-7; 7 bases agree with TRBD1. Per germline, CDR1 PRHDT and CDR2 FYEKMQ (reference sequence). After removal of 8 bases from V and 2 bases from J, the junction contained 6 bases not matched to a gene. There are 13 residues in the CDR3. The CDR3 nucleotides read TGTGCCAGCCCCCCGACAGGGACCTACGAGCAGTACTTC. It codes for CASPPTGTYEQYF. Full variable domain (remainder filled in from reference TRBV13 and TRBJ2-7): AAGVIQSPRHLIKEKRETATLKCYPIPRHDTVYWYQQGPGQDPQFLISFYEKMQSDKGSIPDRFSAQQFSDYHSELNMSSLELGDSALYFCASPPTGTYEQYFGPGTRLTVT.